This T cell receptor beta chain was recorded in a study of esophageal squamous cell carcinoma under preoperative chemotherapy. Germline CDR1 is SGHTA and CDR2 is FQGNSA. The CDR3 consists of 12 residues. This sample's time point: after preoperative PTX-NDP chemotherapy. TCRdb analysed the PCR reads with MiXCR anew, one entry per CDR3 protein. This table holds around 34,000 distinct CDR3 sequences, approximately 55% found once. About this clonotype itself: Compared with germline, one end of the junction differs, possibly owing to a read error.

The chain employs TRBV7-2 and TRBJ2-3; tentative D call: TRBD2 (5 bases). This TCR was sampled from a human donor with esophageal squamous cell carcinoma. The donor label of this sample is uncertain. Collection took place from a patient given preoperative chemotherapy. CDR3 sequence reads: CAGSHPQDTQYF. The CDR3 DNA sequence: TGTGCCGGGAGCCATCCCCAAGATACCCAGTACTTT.